The rows below give T cell receptor beta chains drawn from one sample of a study of T cell responses to AZD1222 COVID-19 vaccine. Data came from immunoSEQ multiplex PCR; TCRdb stores just in-frame clones and leaves some out. The sample shows some 190,000 clones, 80% to 95% of them seen only once. The material sequenced was peripheral blood, taken 28 days after the second AZD1222 dose. These receptors were obtained from an adult who received the AZD1222 COVID-19 vaccine. Both conserved end residues are part of each CDR3. A D gene is named only where the DNA matches it firmly. Some rows mark clone size as missing; the rest say once, few, many or name a class of expanded clone.

V gene	J gene	D gene	clone size	CDR3 DNA	CDR3 protein
TRBV9	TRBJ2-3	TRBD2	NA	TGTGCCAGCAGCGTAGCGGGAGGGCCAACAGATACGCAGTATTTT	CASSVAGGPTDTQYF
TRBV30	TRBJ2-4	TRBD2	once	TGTGCCTGGAGTGATAGCGGGAGAGGAAACATTCAGTACTTC	CAWSDSGRGNIQYF
TRBV4-3	TRBJ2-7	TRBD2	NA	TGCGCCAGCAGCCAAGAACGGGACTATCCACTCGAGCAGTACTTC	CASSQERDYPLEQYF
TRBV29-1	TRBJ2-7	TRBD1	NA	TGCAGCGTTGGGGAGACAGGGATAAAGGGCTACGAGCAGTACTTC	CSVGETGIKGYEQYF
TRBV5-1	TRBJ2-7	NA	NA	TGCGCCAGCAGTGGCGGGCCATCCAACTCCTACGAGCAGTACTTC	CASSGGPSNSYEQYF
TRBV30	TRBJ2-7	NA	once	TGTGCCTGGATGGACAGACACTACGAGCAGTACTTC	CAWMDRHYEQYF
TRBV19	TRBJ2-2	NA	once	TGTGCCAGTAACCCGACTAGGAAGAACACCGGGGAGCTGTTTTTT	CASNPTRKNTGELFF
TRBV4-1	TRBJ2-7	NA	NA	TGCGCCAGCAGCCCGCGGACAGGAGGGGAGTACGAGCAGTACTTC	CASSPRTGGEYEQYF
TRBV29-1	TRBJ1-1	NA	NA	TGCAGCGTTGACAGGGGTTCAAGCACTGAAGCTTTCTTT	CSVDRGSSTEAFF
TRBV27	TRBJ1-2	NA	NA	TGTGCCAGCAGTTTATCGTGGGGCAGCTCAACGGAGGGCTACACCTTC	CASSLSWGSSTEGYTF
TRBV20-1	TRBJ2-7	NA	NA	TGCAGTGCTAGATCCGACTACGAGCAGTACTTC	CSARSDYEQYF
TRBV28	TRBJ1-1	NA	NA	TGTGCCAGCAGTTTTAGGCTGGGGAACACTGAAGCTTTCTTT	CASSFRLGNTEAFF
TRBV5-6	TRBJ1-5	TRBD1	NA	TGTGCCAGCAGCCAGGGACAGACGGGTCAGCCCCAGCATTTT	CASSQGQTGQPQHF
TRBV29-1	TRBJ2-2	TRBD2	NA	TGCAGCGTTGAGCGGGGGTACACCGGGGAGCTGTTTTTT	CSVERGYTGELFF
TRBV3-1/TRBV3-2	TRBJ2-3	TRBD2	NA	TGTGCCAGCAGCCCTGCTAGCGGAGGACCCACAGATACGCAGTATTTT	CASSPASGGPTDTQYF
TRBV19	TRBJ2-2	TRBD2	NA	TGTGCCAGTAATGTCAGACTAGCGGGAGGGCCGGGCACCGGGGAGCTGTTTTTT	CASNVRLAGGPGTGELFF
TRBV28	TRBJ2-3	TRBD2	NA	TGTGCCAGCATCCTAGCCGGGGGAGCGGGAGGGAGCACAGATACGCAGTATTTT	CASILAGGAGGSTDTQYF
TRBV19	TRBJ2-5	TRBD2	NA	TGTGCCAGTAGTCCTACCGGACTAGCGGGGGCTACGGGGGAGACCCAGTACTTC	CASSPTGLAGATGETQYF
TRBV4-1	TRBJ2-3	TRBD2	NA	TGCGCCAGCAGCTTCGGACTAGCGGGGGCTAGCACAGATACGCAGTATTTT	CASSFGLAGASTDTQYF
TRBV24-1	TRBJ2-5	TRBD1	NA	TGTGCCACCCGGGACAGGGCTCGAGAGACCCAGTACTTC	CATRDRARETQYF
TRBV7-9	TRBJ1-2	NA	once	TGTGCCAGCAGCTTCGAAGCGTCTGGCTACACCTTC	CASSFEASGYTF
TRBV12-3/TRBV12-4	TRBJ2-7	NA	NA	TGTGCCAGCACCGCCGGCCTAGCTAACGAGCAGTACTTC	CASTAGLANEQYF
TRBV5-1	TRBJ2-5	NA	NA	TGCGCCAGCAGCTTGGCCGGTTGGGGGCAAGAGACCCAGTACTTC	CASSLAGWGQETQYF
TRBV6-5	TRBJ1-5	TRBD1	NA	TGTGCCAGCAGTTCGACAGGGGGTAGCAATCAGCCCCAGCATTTT	CASSSTGGSNQPQHF
TRBV7-8	TRBJ1-1	NA	NA	TGTGCCAGCAGCTTAGCGTCGTTGACGGAAGCTTTCTTT	CASSLASLTEAFF
TRBV5-1	TRBJ2-5	NA	NA	TGCGCCAGCAGCTTGGTACAGGGCGAGGAGACCCAGTACTTC	CASSLVQGEETQYF
TRBV9	TRBJ2-5	NA	NA	TGTGCCAGCAGCGTAGCAGGGCCAGAGACCCAGTACTTC	CASSVAGPETQYF
TRBV3-1/TRBV3-2	TRBJ1-5	TRBD1	once	TGTGCCAGCAGCGGGACAGGGGGTAATCAGCCCCAGCATTTT	CASSGTGGNQPQHF
TRBV28	TRBJ2-1	TRBD2	NA	TGTGCCAGCAGCCCAGGACTAGCGGCCTCCTACAATGAGCAGTTCTTC	CASSPGLAASYNEQFF
TRBV7-2	TRBJ2-1	TRBD2	NA	TGTGCCAGCAGCTTATATACCAGCGGGGGGGCAAATGAGCAGTTCTTC	CASSLYTSGGANEQFF
TRBV19	TRBJ1-3	NA	NA	TGTGCCAGTAGTATCCCGGACACACATGGAAACACCATATATTTT	CASSIPDTHGNTIYF
TRBV19	TRBJ1-1	TRBD1	NA	TGTGCCAGTAGTATGGATGGGGGACAGGGGGCCGGAGGGAACACTGAAGCTTTCTTT	CASSMDGGQGAGGNTEAFF
TRBV3-1/TRBV3-2	TRBJ1-1	NA	NA	TGTGCCAGCAGCCAAGATGTGGCCAGGGTGGGCAACACTGAAGCTTTCTTT	CASSQDVARVGNTEAFF
TRBV27	TRBJ2-5	NA	NA	TGTGCCAGCAGAAAATGGGCGGGGGCGACCCAAGAGACCCAGTACTTC	CASRKWAGATQETQYF
TRBV24-1	TRBJ2-3	NA	NA	TGTGCCACCCAGGGCGGCACAGATACGCAGTATTTT	CATQGGTDTQYF
TRBV9	TRBJ1-6	NA	once	TGTGCCAGCAGCGTCGCTTCGGGGACGGTGGATTCACCCCTCCACTTT	CASSVASGTVDSPLHF
TRBV5-4	TRBJ2-1	TRBD2	NA	TGTGCCAGCAGTTTACCGACTAGCGGGAGGGCCAATGAGCAGTTCTTC	CASSLPTSGRANEQFF
TRBV10-3	TRBJ2-2	TRBD1	few	TGTGCCATCAGTGGGCAGGGCACAGGGGGTAACACCGGGGAGCTGTTTTTT	CAISGQGTGGNTGELFF
TRBV3-1/TRBV3-2	TRBJ1-1	NA	NA	TGTGCCAGCAGCGGGGTGCCGGGACCCAAGAACACTGAAGCTTTCTTT	CASSGVPGPKNTEAFF
TRBV5-4	TRBJ1-3	NA	NA	TGTGCCAGCAGCCCAGACAGGTCGCCGGGAAACACCATATATTTT	CASSPDRSPGNTIYF
TRBV4-1	TRBJ1-1	NA	few	TGCGCCAGCAGCCAGATGGAAGGTAGGACTGAAGCTTTCTTT	CASSQMEGRTEAFF
TRBV18	TRBJ1-5	NA	NA	TGTGCCAGCTCACCCGCACCAAGGGGGCCCCAGCATTTT	CASSPAPRGPQHF
TRBV6-2/TRBV6-3	TRBJ2-5	NA	NA	TGTGCCAGCAGCTCACCGGGGCAGGGGGAGACCCAGTACTTC	CASSSPGQGETQYF
TRBV29-1	TRBJ2-6	NA	NA	TGCAGCGTTGAATGGGCCGAGAGGGCCAACGTCCTGACTTTC	CSVEWAERANVLTF
TRBV6-5	TRBJ1-5	NA	NA	TGTGCCAGCCAACCCCTCAATCAGCCCCAGCATTTT	CASQPLNQPQHF
TRBV6-2/TRBV6-3	TRBJ1-2	TRBD1	NA	TGTGCCAGCAGTCCCGGTGGGACAGCGGGGGGTCCCACCTTC	CASSPGGTAGGPTF
TRBV5-1	TRBJ1-1	TRBD1	NA	TGCGCCAGCAGCTGGGACGAACAGGGGGCCGGCACTGAAGCTTTCTTT	CASSWDEQGAGTEAFF
TRBV10-1	TRBJ2-1	NA	NA	TGCGCCAGCGGCTTGGGGAATGAGCAGTTCTTC	CASGLGNEQFF